This passage covers 23 T cell receptor beta chains from one sample sequenced in a study of shared clonotypes between healthy human individuals. Clones were read by immunoSEQ multiplex PCR, and TCRdb kept only the in-frame ones, dropping some. The sample holds more than 1,200,000 clones, less than 99% seen once. Sequenced sample: naive CD4+ T cells sorted from blood. Subset of the sample: CD45RA+ positively selected. These TCRs come from a man aged 25-45 years in good health.

V is TRBV9 and J is TRBJ1-1; 10 bases match TRBD1. The V gene's germline CDR1 is SGDLS and CDR2 YYNGEE. The CDR3 has 15 residues. Trimming at V came to 4 bases and at J to 7 bases, leaving 10 bases not matched to a gene. The CDR3 DNA reads TGTGCCAGCAGCCCAGGGGGGACAGGGGCAGGTGAAGCTTTCTTT. It specifies CASSPGGTGAGEAFF.

This chain uses TRBV5-1 with TRBJ2-1; 12 nucleotides agree with TRBD2. The CDR3 runs 17 residues. Germline V gene data show CDR1 as SGHRS and CDR2 as YFSETQ. J gave up 7 bases and V 4 bases, and 12 bases lay outside the gene matches. CDR3 DNA sequence: TGCGCCAGCAGCCCCGGACAGGCAGGACTAGCGGGAAATGAGCAGTTCTTC. Amino acid sequence: CASSPGQAGLAGNEQFF.

The CDR3 region has the DNA TGTGCCACCAGCAGAGATCTGGGACTCACTTACAATGAGCAGTTCTTC. It encodes CATSRDLGLTYNEQFF. The genes are TRBV15 and TRBJ2-1; D might be TRBD2 (6 bases). This CDR3 has 16 residues. In germline, CDR1 is LNHNV, CDR2 YYDKDF (reference sequence). V dropped 0 bases and J dropped 4 bases, with 13 bases sitting between them.

The DNA of the CDR3 is TGTGCCAGCAGCTCTGTTACAGGGGGCTTGGATACGCAGTATTTT. Translating gives CASSSVTGGLDTQYF. V gene TRBV13 combines with J gene TRBJ2-3; 9 positions match TRBD1. V trimming: 4 bases; J trimming: 6 bases; junction bases outside the gene matches: 8. CDR1 and CDR2 from the germline V gene are PRHDT and FYEKMQ (reference sequence). CDR3 length equals 15 residues.

This chain links TRBV9 with TRBJ2-1; tentative D call: TRBD2 (6 bases). The germline V and J ends were trimmed by 2 bases and 5 bases, with 11 bases remaining between them. This CDR3 contains 14 residues. CDR1 SGDLS and CDR2 YYNGEE come from the germline V gene. In DNA, the CDR3 is TGTGCCAGCAGCGTGGGACTCTATAACAATGAGCAGTTCTTC. As protein: CASSVGLYNNEQFF.

The rearrangement joins TRBV7-7 to TRBJ2-5; a weak D match, TRBD2 (6 bases). The V gene lost 5 bases and the J gene lost 7 bases, with 20 bases spanning the gap. Germline CDR1 SSHAT, CDR2 FNYEAQ (reference sequence). This CDR3 contains 15 residues. The CDR3 protein is CASSPSGPGEGTQYF. In DNA form, the CDR3 reads TGTGCCAGCAGCCCCTCTGGACCGGGAGAAGGGACCCAGTACTTC.

The rearrangement links TRBV9 to TRBJ1-1; 7 positions match TRBD1. CDR3 length equals 18 residues. The V gene's germline CDR1 is SGDLS and CDR2 YYNGEE. With V trimmed by 0 bases and J by 0 bases, 11 bases remained unmatched. CDR3 amino acids: CASSVGGTALLLNTEAFF. For the CDR3, the DNA is TGTGCCAGCAGCGTAGGAGGGACAGCTCTCCTTTTGAACACTGAAGCTTTCTTT.

The genes are TRBV7-8 and TRBJ2-7, with 8 nucleotides matching TRBD2. The length of the CDR3 is 15 residues. J was trimmed by 0 bases and V by 3 bases; bases with no gene match: 4. Per germline, CDR1 SGHVS and CDR2 FQNEAQ. CDR3 region: CASSLLAGSSYEQYF. CDR3 nucleotide sequence: TGTGCCAGCAGCTTGTTAGCGGGGAGCTCCTACGAGCAGTACTTC.

Comment on this clone: The same CDR3 also results from other DNA sequences found in this sample. The chain combines TRBV7-2 with TRBJ2-7; weak D call: TRBD2 (6 bases). The CDR3 runs to 14 residues. The ends were cut back, 5 bases at V and 0 bases at J, with 11 bases in the middle. Germline values: CDR1 SGHTA, CDR2 FQGNSA. In DNA, the CDR3 is TGTGCCAGCAGCCGGGACTCGAGCTCCTACGAGCAGTACTTC. Translating it yields CASSRDSSSYEQYF.

The V and J genes are TRBV7-9 and TRBJ1-1; maybe TRBD1 (6 bases). CDR3 size: 13 residues. The germline V gene encodes CDR1 SEHNR and CDR2 FQNEAQ (reference sequence). The V end was cut by 5 bases, the J end by 4 bases, with 11 bases between. The CDR3 loop reads CASSAGQSTEAFF. Here the CDR3 DNA reads TGTGCCAGCAGCGCGGGACAAAGCACTGAAGCTTTCTTT. The full variable domain, rest sourced from reference TRBV7-9 and TRBJ1-1, is DTGVSQNPRHKITKRGQNVTFRCDPISEHNRLYWYRQTLGQGPEFLTYFQNEAQLEKSRLLSDRFSAERPKGSFSTLEIQRTEQGDSAMYLCASSAGQSTEAFFGQGTRLTVV.

This chain joins TRBV2 and TRBJ2-7, with D perhaps matching TRBD1 or TRBD2 (6 bases each). In germline, CDR1 is SNHLY, CDR2 FYNNEI. V gave up 5 bases and J gave up 3 bases, with 11 bases separating them. The CDR3 contains 13 residues. The chain's CDR3 is CASSWGAVYEQYF. CDR3 in DNA: TGTGCCAGCAGTTGGGGGGCGGTCTACGAGCAGTACTTC.

V gene TRBV30 combines with J gene TRBJ2-5; D may be TRBD1 or TRBD2 (5 bases each). Germline V lookup: CDR1 GTSNPN, CDR2 SVGIG (reference sequence). The CDR3 length is 14 residues. The V and J ends lost 0 bases and 7 bases respectively, with 15 bases between them. In DNA, the CDR3 is TGTGCCTGGAGTGTACTTGGGGGTCCGGGGACCCAGTACTTC. This gives the protein CAWSVLGGPGTQYF.

This rearrangement joins TRBV6-1 to TRBJ2-7; no firm D call. The V gene's germline CDR1 is MNHNS and CDR2 SASEGT. Trimming cost V 6 bases and J 0 bases, with 15 bases left between them. The CDR3 spans 15 residues. As DNA, the CDR3 is TGTGCCAGCAGACCGATCAAAACTTACTCCTACGAGCAGTACTTC. This translates into CASRPIKTYSYEQYF.

The CDR3 nucleotides are TGCGCCAGCAGTGAGTCGAGTGGCCGATCTAGCACAGATACGCAGTATTTT. Translated, it gives CASSESSGRSSTDTQYF. V is TRBV10-1 and J is TRBJ2-3; D unresolved. The CDR3 is made up of 17 amino acids. CDR1 WNHNN and CDR2 SYGVQD come from the germline V gene (reference sequence). The V gene lost 0 bases and the J gene lost 0 bases, with 13 bases spanning the gap.

V usage is TRBV18 and J usage is TRBJ1-1; D gene ambiguous. CDR3 length equals 17 residues. Germline V CDR1 and CDR2: KGHSH, LQKENI. V was shortened by 1 base and J by 0 bases, with 15 bases between the two germline ends. CDR3 amino acids: CASSPRKPGHLNTEAFF. The CDR3 bases are TGTGCCAGCTCACCACGAAAACCGGGTCATCTGAACACTGAAGCTTTCTTT.

J is TRBJ1-1 and V is TRBV15; D perhaps matches TRBD1 (5 bases). Germline V CDR1 and CDR2: LNHNV, YYDKDF (reference sequence). V was trimmed by 1 base and J by 11 bases, leaving 11 bases between them. This CDR3 region has 12 residues. This CDR3 is CATSRVGDRAFF. The CDR3, as DNA: TGTGCCACCAGCAGAGTCGGGGACCGGGCTTTCTTT.

This chain uses TRBV19 with TRBJ2-7, with TRBD1 matching over 7 bases. This CDR3 contains 14 residues. Trimming cost V 7 bases and J 5 bases; bases outside gene matches: 11. Germline CDR1 LNHDA, CDR2 SQIVND (reference sequence). CDR3 region: CASTQNRGENEQYF. DNA of the CDR3: TGTGCCAGTACCCAGAACAGGGGAGAGAACGAGCAGTACTTC.

This rearrangement joins TRBV5-1 to TRBJ1-1, with a tentative D call TRBD1 (5 bases). This CDR3 comprises 14 residues. V was cut by 7 bases and J by 8 bases, with 21 bases left in between. Germline assignment: CDR1 SGHRS and CDR2 YFSETQ. The CDR3 spells CASLPTPGGGEAFF. CDR3 DNA sequence: TGCGCCAGCCTTCCTACCCCCGGGGGGGGAGAAGCTTTCTTT.

CDR3 region: CASSPLLGTYEQYF. The CDR3 region has the DNA TGTGCCAGCAGCCCATTATTGGGCACCTACGAGCAGTACTTC. The chain employs TRBV7-6 and TRBJ2-7; D remains unclear. Germline V gene data show CDR1 as SGHVS and CDR2 as FNYEAQ. This CDR3 spans 14 amino acids. Between the trimmed V and J ends, which lost 5 bases and 2 bases, there was a span of 13 bases.

The rearrangement joins TRBV19 to TRBJ1-1; D gene uncertain. CDR1 is LNHDA and CDR2 is SQIVND in the germline V gene (reference sequence). Trimming took 6 bases from V and 7 from J, leaving 18 bases between them. This CDR3 comprises 14 residues. The CDR3 nucleotides are TGTGCCAGTAGAGCCGGACCCCCCTGGCGTGAAGCTTTCTTT. Protein sequence: CASRAGPPWREAFF.

This clone was counted once. V gene TRBV18 combines with J gene TRBJ2-7; 8 bases fit TRBD1. This CDR3 comprises 14 residues. Germline CDR1 is KGHSH and CDR2 is LQKENI. V gave up 0 bases and J gave up 6 bases; unmatched junction bases: 4. The CDR3, as DNA: TGTGCCAGCTCACCACCCCCAGGGGGCAGCGAGCAGTACTTC. Its protein is CASSPPPGGSEQYF. The whole variable domain, filled in from reference TRBV18 and TRBJ2-7, reads NAGVMQNPRHLVRRRGQEARLRCSPMKGHSHVYWYRQLPEEGLKFMVYLQKENIIDESGMPKERFSAEFPKEGPSILRIQQVVRGDSAAYFCASSPPPGGSEQYFGPGTRLTVT.

The chain is built from TRBV6-5 and TRBJ2-5; a weak D match, TRBD1 (6 bases). The germline V gene has CDR1 MNHEY and CDR2 SVGAGI. This CDR3 comprises 13 residues. V was pared by 3 bases and J by 6 bases, with 11 bases between. The CDR3 loop reads CASSYQGMQTQYF. The CDR3 DNA is TGTGCCAGCAGTTATCAGGGGATGCAGACCCAGTACTTC.

V is TRBV5-1 and J is TRBJ1-1, with D perhaps matching TRBD1 (6 bases). The CDR3 is 15 residues long. With 4 bases removed from V and 7 bases from J, the gap between germline ends came to 20 bases. Germline V gene data show CDR1 as SGHRS and CDR2 as YFSETQ. The CDR3 DNA reads as TGCGCCAGCAGCCCGGGTTCCCAGGGGCCCCGTGAAGCTTTCTTT. It translates to CASSPGSQGPREAFF.